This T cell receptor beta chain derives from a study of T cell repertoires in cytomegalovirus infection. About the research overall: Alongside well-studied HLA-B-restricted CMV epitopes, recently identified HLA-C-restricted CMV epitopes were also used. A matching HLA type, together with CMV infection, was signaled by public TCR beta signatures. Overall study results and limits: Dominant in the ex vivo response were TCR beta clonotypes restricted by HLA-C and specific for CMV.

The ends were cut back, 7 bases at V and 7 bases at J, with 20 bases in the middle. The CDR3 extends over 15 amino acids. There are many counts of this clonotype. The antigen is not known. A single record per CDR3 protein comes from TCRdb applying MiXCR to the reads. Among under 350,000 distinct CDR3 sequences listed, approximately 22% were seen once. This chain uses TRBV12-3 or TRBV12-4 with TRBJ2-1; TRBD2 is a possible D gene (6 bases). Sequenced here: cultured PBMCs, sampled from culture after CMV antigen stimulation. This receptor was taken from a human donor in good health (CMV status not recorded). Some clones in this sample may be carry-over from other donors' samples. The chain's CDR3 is CASTPVGGMGNEQFF. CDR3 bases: TGTGCCAGCACCCCCGTGGGCGGGATGGGGAATGAGCAGTTCTTC.